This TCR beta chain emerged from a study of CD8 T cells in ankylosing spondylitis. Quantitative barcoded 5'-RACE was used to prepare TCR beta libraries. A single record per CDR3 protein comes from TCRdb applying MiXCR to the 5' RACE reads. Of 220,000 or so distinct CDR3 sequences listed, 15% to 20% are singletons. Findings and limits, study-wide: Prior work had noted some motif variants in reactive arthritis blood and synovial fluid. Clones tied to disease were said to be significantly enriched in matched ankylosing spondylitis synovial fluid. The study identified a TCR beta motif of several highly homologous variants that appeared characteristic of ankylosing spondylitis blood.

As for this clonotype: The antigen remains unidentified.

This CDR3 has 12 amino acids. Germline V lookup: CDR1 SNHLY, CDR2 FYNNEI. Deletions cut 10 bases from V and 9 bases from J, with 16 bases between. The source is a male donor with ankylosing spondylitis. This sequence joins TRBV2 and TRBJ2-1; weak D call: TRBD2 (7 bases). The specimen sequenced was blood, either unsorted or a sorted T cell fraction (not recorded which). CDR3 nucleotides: TGTGCCACTTTTGGGGGGGGCGTTGAGCAGTTCTTC. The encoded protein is CATFGGGVEQFF. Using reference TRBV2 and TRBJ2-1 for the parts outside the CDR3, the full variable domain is EPEVTQTPSHQVTQMGQEVILRCVPISNHLYFYWYRQILGQKVEFLVSFYNNEISEKSEIFDDQFSVERPDGSNFTLKIRSTKLEDSAMYFCATFGGGVEQFFGPGTRLTVL.